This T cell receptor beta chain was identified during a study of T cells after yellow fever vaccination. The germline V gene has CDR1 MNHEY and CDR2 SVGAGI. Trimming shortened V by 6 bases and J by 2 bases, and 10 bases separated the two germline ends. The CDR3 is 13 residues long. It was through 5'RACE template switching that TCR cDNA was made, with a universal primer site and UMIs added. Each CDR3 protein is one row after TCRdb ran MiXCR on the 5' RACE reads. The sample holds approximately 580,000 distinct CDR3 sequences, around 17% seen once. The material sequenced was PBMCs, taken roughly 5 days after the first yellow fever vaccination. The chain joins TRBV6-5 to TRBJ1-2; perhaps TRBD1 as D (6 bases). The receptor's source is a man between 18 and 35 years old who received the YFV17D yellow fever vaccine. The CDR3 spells CASSYRVNYGYTF. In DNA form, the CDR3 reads TGTGCCAGCAGCTACAGGGTCAACTATGGCTACACCTTC.